One sample yielded the 17 T cell receptor beta chains listed below, sequenced in a study of OX40 agonist ivuxolimab in advanced cancers. Produced via immunoSEQ multiplex PCR; TCRdb's table is partial and in-frame only. The table shows roughly 77,000 clones, with 65% to 85% occurring only once. The sequencing here drew on CD4+ or CD8+ T cells sorted from blood, taken in a trial of the OX40 agonist ivuxolimab. These receptors were collected from an adult with an advanced solid tumor such as melanoma, head and neck, liver or kidney cancer.

By sample share, this clone is medium-sized (0.01 to 0.1%). The chain employs TRBV2 and TRBJ1-2; D remains ambiguous. V lost 5 bases to trimming and J lost 7 bases, with 11 bases between them. The CDR3 contains 12 residues. Germline-derived CDR1 and CDR2 are SNHLY and FYNNEI. The CDR3 is CASSTTDPGYTF. The CDR3 DNA reads TGTGCCAGCAGTACAACAGATCCTGGCTACACCTTC.

CDR3 coding DNA: TGTGCCAGCAGCGTTACCAACGGGGGCTACACCTTC. Translation gives CASSVTNGGYTF. The genes are TRBV9 and TRBJ1-2; D unresolved. This CDR3 contains 12 residues. V lost 2 bases to trimming and J lost 8 bases, with 10 bases between them. Germline V gives CDR1 SGDLS, CDR2 YYNGEE. Full variable domain (remainder filled in from reference TRBV9 and TRBJ1-2): DSGVTQTPKHLITATGQRVTLRCSPRSGDLSVYWYQQSLDQGLQFLIQYYNGEERAKGNILERFSAQQFPDLHSELNLSSLELGDSALYFCASSVTNGGYTFGSGTRLTVV.

The chain links TRBV5-6 to TRBJ1-2, with D unresolved. V was clipped by 2 bases and J by 4 bases, with 12 bases between them. The CDR3 is 14 amino acids. Germline V lookup: CDR1 SGHDT, CDR2 YYEEEE. CDR3 region: CASSLSGSRYGYTF. The CDR3, as DNA: TGTGCCAGCAGCTTATCGGGGTCTCGCTATGGCTACACCTTC.

The chain links TRBV9 to TRBJ1-2; the D gene is possibly TRBD1 (5 bases). Germline CDR1 is SGDLS and CDR2 is YYNGEE. The length of the CDR3 is 15 residues. Trimming took 3 bases from V and 4 from J, leaving 16 bases between them. The chain's CDR3 is CASSASETVLYGYTF. CDR3 bases: TGTGCCAGCAGCGCGTCCGAGACAGTTCTCTATGGCTACACCTTC.

This chain joins TRBV6-6 and TRBJ1-1; perhaps TRBD1 as D (5 bases). Germline loops: CDR1 MNHNY, CDR2 SVGAGI (reference sequence). The CDR3 length is 12 residues. V was trimmed by 6 bases and J by 9 bases, leaving 14 bases between them. The CDR3: CASRGGGVKAFF. The CDR3 DNA sequence: TGTGCCAGCAGAGGTGGGGGAGTCAAAGCTTTCTTT.

CDR3 residues: CASSTGAGGRDTQYF. In nucleotides, the CDR3 is TGTGCCAGTAGTACTGGGGCGGGGGGACGAGATACGCAGTATTTT. The genes are TRBV19 and TRBJ2-3; 8 bases line up with TRBD2. V lost 4 bases and J lost 5; bases outside the gene matches: 8. The CDR3 runs 15 residues. From germline, CDR1 is LNHDA and CDR2 SQIVND (reference sequence).

J is TRBJ1-4 and V is TRBV18, with D tentatively TRBD1 (6 bases). Germline-derived CDR1 and CDR2 are KGHSH and LQKENI. The ends were cut back, 4 bases at V and 9 bases at J, with 21 bases in the middle. The CDR3 runs 16 residues. The DNA of the CDR3 is TGTGCCAGCTCACGAACGGACAGAAGAGAAATGCAAAAACTGTTTTTT. Protein: CASSRTDRREMQKLFF.

This chain uses TRBV6-1 with TRBJ2-5; 10 bases line up with TRBD2. The end of the DNA aligns better with TRBJ2-7, so the J call may be wrong. From germline, CDR1 is MNHNS and CDR2 SASEGT. This CDR3 spans 15 amino acids. The CDR3 loop reads CASSEGTSGSYEQYF. CDR3 coding DNA: TGTGCCAGCAGTGAAGGGACTAGCGGCTCCTACGAGCAGTACTTC.

This clone was found a few times. J is TRBJ2-1 and V is TRBV7-9; TRBD1 aligns across 11 bases. The CDR3 spans 14 residues. Trimming took 4 bases from V and 8 from J; bases not matched to a gene: 4. Looked up from germline, CDR1 is SEHNR and CDR2 is FQNEAQ (reference sequence). CDR3 nucleotides: TGTGCCAGCAGCTCACGGACAGGGGGCGATGAGCAGTTCTTC. Translated: CASSSRTGGDEQFF.

The chain combines TRBV7-9 with TRBJ1-1; 7 nucleotides match TRBD1. This CDR3 is 13 amino acids long. V trimming: 5 bases; J trimming: 7 bases; junction bases outside the gene matches: 7. Germline V CDR1 and CDR2: SEHNR, FQNEAQ (reference sequence). Here the CDR3 reads CASSRGPAREAFF. The DNA of the CDR3 is TGTGCCAGCAGCAGGGGGCCGGCACGTGAAGCTTTCTTT.

This chain links TRBV6-1 with TRBJ2-1; D not resolved. CDR1 MNHNS and CDR2 SASEGT come from the germline V gene. Trimming removed 10 bases at V and 9 bases at J, with 25 bases between. The CDR3 loop spans 15 amino acids. The CDR3 DNA is TGTGCCATAGCAGTGAATTATGGTGTGAGTGGTGAGCAGTTCTTC. It encodes CAIAVNYGVSGEQFF.

The chain carries TRBV27 and TRBJ1-1; D not certain. The CDR3 is 13 amino acids. The germline V gene has CDR1 MNHEY and CDR2 SMNVEV (reference sequence). V dropped 3 bases and J dropped 6 bases, with 11 bases sitting between them. CDR3 amino acids: CASSFNGPAEAFF. CDR3 coding DNA: TGTGCCAGCAGTTTTAACGGCCCCGCTGAAGCTTTCTTT.

The rearrangement joins TRBV13 to TRBJ1-1, with a tentative D call TRBD1 (6 bases). The CDR3 is 13 residues long. The V end was cut by 5 bases, the J end by 5 bases, with 12 bases between. Germline V gene data show CDR1 as PRHDT and CDR2 as FYEKMQ (reference sequence). CDR3 nucleotides: TGTGCCAGCAGCCCACGGGGGCCTACTGAAGCTTTCTTT. Its protein is CASSPRGPTEAFF. Together with reference TRBV13 and TRBJ1-1, the CDR3 gives the full variable domain: AAGVIQSPRHLIKEKRETATLKCYPIPRHDTVYWYQQGPGQDPQFLISFYEKMQSDKGSIPDRFSAQQFSDYHSELNMSSLELGDSALYFCASSPRGPTEAFFGQGTRLTVV.

The chain recombines TRBV7-8 with TRBJ1-1, with 9 bases lining up with TRBD1. The CDR3 is 14 amino acids. The V gene end was trimmed by 4 bases and the J gene end by 2 bases; junction bases not matched to a gene: 2. Germline V lookup: CDR1 SGHVS, CDR2 FQNEAQ. The chain's CDR3 is CASSWGQGNTEAFF. The CDR3 DNA sequence: TGTGCCAGCAGCTGGGGACAGGGTAACACTGAAGCTTTCTTT.

The chain is built from TRBV10-3 and TRBJ2-5; a possible D gene is TRBD1 (6 bases). V was shortened by 0 bases and J by 4 bases, with 12 bases between the two germline ends. Germline CDR1 and CDR2: ENHRY and SYGVKD. The CDR3 runs 15 residues. In nucleotides, the CDR3 is TGTGCCATCAGTGAGTCAGGGAGAGGGGGAGAGACCCAGTACTTC. Residues: CAISESGRGGETQYF.

The chain employs TRBV7-2 and TRBJ1-2; 8 positions agree with TRBD1. With 5 bases clipped from V and 8 bases from J, the junction kept 10 bases outside the gene matches. The CDR3 totals 14 residues. CDR1 and CDR2 (germline): SGHTA, FQGNSA. In DNA, the CDR3 is TGTGCCAGCAGCAGAAATGGACAGGGTTACGGCTACACCTTC. Its translation is CASSRNGQGYGYTF.

This chain uses TRBV7-2 with TRBJ2-4, with D perhaps being TRBD1 or TRBD2 (6 bases each). Trimming took off 1 base at V and 0 bases at J, with 10 bases between the two ends. Looked up from germline, CDR1 is SGHTA and CDR2 is FQGNSA. The CDR3 runs to 16 residues. The CDR3 region is CASSLVGGGAKNIQYF. The CDR3, as DNA: TGTGCCAGCAGCTTAGTGGGGGGCGGAGCCAAAAACATTCAGTACTTC.